This T cell receptor beta chain is drawn from a study of cytomegalovirus exposure and HLA in healthy donors. The CDR3 contains 13 residues. Germline V gene data show CDR1 as KGHSH and CDR2 as LQKENI. The ends were cut back, 2 bases at V and 6 bases at J, with 10 bases in the middle. PCR amplification relied on 60 Vbeta primers (plus 13 Jbeta primers). Sequencing used immunoSEQ multiplex PCR; TCRdb keeps in-frame clones, though not all of them. The profile covers about 180,000 clones, with 70% to 85% appearing a single time and roughly 1.5% taken by the ten largest. The gene calls are TRBV18 and TRBJ1-1; D perhaps matches TRBD1 (5 bases). The sample comprised PBMCs. The sequence came from a man between 18 and 29 years old in good health and CMV-seronegative. CDR3 region: CASSPWAGPEAFF. The DNA for the CDR3 is TGTGCCAGCTCACCATGGGCAGGGCCTGAAGCTTTCTTT.